The rows below give T cell receptor beta chains drawn from one sample of a study of spatial heterogeneity in lung cancer. TCRdb re-derived calls from the 5' RACE reads in MiXCR, one entry per CDR3 protein. The sample yields 6,000 to 7,500 distinct CDR3 sequences, 11% to 15% seen once. This sample comprised lung tumor tissue, obtained at surgery. These receptors originate from a male donor with early-stage non-small cell lung cancer. CDR3s include the opening cysteine and the closing phenylalanine or tryptophan. Each record gives: clone size, CDR3 length, J gene, V gene, D gene, CDR3 protein, CDR3 DNA. A D gene is named only where the DNA matches it firmly. Not every row has a clone size; where given, it reads once, few, many or a size class.

many 16 TRBJ2-1 TRBV2 - CASSFPRDGVYNEQFF TGTGCCAGCAGTTTCCCCCGGGACGGGGTCTACAATGAGCAGTTCTTC
medium-sized 16 TRBJ2-1 TRBV20-1 TRBD1 CSVRGQGVSSYNEQFF TGCAGTGTTAGAGGACAGGGGGTCTCCTCCTACAATGAGCAGTTCTTC
- 13 TRBJ2-7 TRBV6-2/TRBV6-3 TRBD1 CASTWTGGYEQYF TGTGCCAGCACTTGGACAGGGGGCTACGAGCAGTACTTC
few 20 TRBJ2-3 TRBV11-2 TRBD2 CASTDPFLGLAGAEADTQYF TGTGCCAGCACCGACCCTTTTCTTGGGCTAGCGGGAGCAGAGGCAGATACGCAGTATTTT
- 15 TRBJ2-7 TRBV5-4 TRBD2 CASSLRASGAYEQYF TGTGCCAGCAGCTTAAGGGCTAGCGGGGCCTACGAGCAGTACTTC
medium-sized 9 TRBJ2-5 TRBV27 - CATMETQYF TGTGCCACCATGGAGACCCAGTACTTC
many 16 TRBJ1-6 TRBV5-1 - CASSPSTAQGNSPLHF TGCGCCAGCAGCCCTTCGACCGCGCAGGGGAATTCACCCCTCCACTTT
many 15 TRBJ1-5 TRBV7-8 - CASSLDFRGNQPQHF TGTGCCAGCAGCTTAGATTTCAGAGGCAATCAGCCCCAGCATTTT
few 17 TRBJ2-6 TRBV6-5 - CASSYSSWVSGANVLTF TGTGCCAGCAGTTACTCGAGTTGGGTCTCTGGGGCCAACGTCCTGACTTTC
- 15 TRBJ1-6 TRBV28 TRBD1 CASSLLGQGNSPLHF TGTGCCAGCAGTTTATTGGGACAGGGAAATTCACCCCTCCACTTT
medium-sized 13 TRBJ1-1 TRBV6-6 - CASSYRTDTEAFF TGTGCCAGCAGTTACAGGACGGACACTGAAGCTTTCTTT
few 14 TRBJ1-2 TRBV6-2/TRBV6-3 - CASSYSVDRDGYTF TGTGCCAGCAGTTACTCAGTCGACCGGGACGGCTACACCTTC
many 13 TRBJ1-1 TRBV24-1 - CATRERGGTEAFF TGTGCCACCAGGGAGCGGGGAGGGACTGAAGCTTTCTTT
medium-sized 14 TRBJ2-3 TRBV29-1 - CSVGSRGFTDTQYF TGCAGCGTTGGAAGCAGGGGCTTCACAGATACGCAGTATTTT
medium-sized 17 TRBJ1-1 TRBV18 - CASSPPIGTKMNTEAFF TGTGCCAGCTCACCACCGATCGGGACAAAGATGAACACTGAAGCTTTCTTT
many 16 TRBJ2-1 TRBV6-5 TRBD2 CASTSGLGGAYNEQFF TGTGCCAGCACTAGCGGACTTGGTGGAGCCTACAATGAGCAGTTCTTC
many 17 TRBJ2-1 TRBV20-1 - CSARNLRGESSYNEQFF TGCAGTGCTAGAAATCTAAGAGGGGAGAGCTCCTACAATGAGCAGTTCTTC
few 13 TRBJ1-5 TRBV30 - CAYSDSFNQPQHF TGTGCCTATTCGGACAGTTTCAATCAGCCCCAGCATTTT
medium-sized 16 TRBJ2-2 TRBV6-5 - CASSYSLTLGTGELFF TGTGCCAGCAGTTACTCGTTAACTCTGGGCACCGGGGAGCTGTTTTTT
- 20 TRBJ2-1 TRBV4-2 TRBD2 CASSQEVLAGGSYPYNEQFF TGTGCCAGCAGCCAAGAGGTACTAGCGGGAGGCTCTTATCCTTACAATGAGCAGTTCTTC
many 13 TRBJ2-3 TRBV29-1 - CSLGFGVPDTQYF TGCAGCCTTGGGTTCGGGGTACCAGATACGCAGTATTTT
few 15 TRBJ2-2 TRBV14 - CASSQDRTSIGELFF TGTGCCAGCAGCCAAGATAGGACAAGTATCGGGGAGCTGTTTTTT
medium-sized 15 TRBJ2-3 TRBV7-2 TRBD1 CASSSSTGRTDTQYF TGTGCCAGCAGCTCGTCGACAGGGAGAACAGATACGCAGTATTTT
few 15 TRBJ1-1 TRBV6-4 TRBD1 CASRQDRGRDTEAFF TGTGCCAGCAGACAAGACAGGGGGCGGGACACTGAAGCTTTCTTT
many 13 TRBJ2-7 TRBV5-6 - CASSFGVSWEQYF TGTGCCAGCAGCTTTGGAGTGTCGTGGGAGCAGTACTTC
- 13 TRBJ2-5 TRBV18 - CASSGNPQETQYF TGTGCCAGCTCCGGGAACCCTCAAGAGACCCAGTACTTC
medium-sized 12 TRBJ2-1 TRBV9 TRBD1 CASSAGQNKQFF TGTGCCAGCAGCGCGGGACAGAATAAGCAGTTCTTC
- 11 TRBJ2-3 TRBV7-9 - CASSAENTQYF TGTGCCAGCAGCGCGGAGAATACGCAGTATTTT
medium-sized 17 TRBJ1-6 TRBV15 TRBD1 CATSWATGDVDNSPLHF TGTGCCACCAGTTGGGCGACAGGGGACGTAGATAATTCACCCCTCCACTTT
medium-sized 12 TRBJ2-7 TRBV28 - CASSLISYEQYF TGTGCCAGCAGTCTTATATCCTACGAGCAGTACTTC
medium-sized 12 TRBJ1-2 TRBV12-3/TRBV12-4 - CASSLGGKGYTF TGTGCCAGCAGTTTAGGAGGTAAAGGCTACACCTTC
many 16 TRBJ1-1 TRBV4-2 - CASSQPWSGVGTEAFF TGTGCCAGCAGCCAACCTTGGAGTGGGGTGGGCACTGAAGCTTTCTTT
medium-sized 16 TRBJ1-4 TRBV12-3/TRBV12-4 - CASSLSATSTNEKLFF TGTGCCAGCAGTTTATCGGCGACCTCAACTAATGAAAAACTGTTTTTT
large 13 TRBJ1-5 TRBV20-1 - CSASPGSNQPQHF TGCAGTGCTAGCCCTGGGAGCAATCAGCCCCAGCATTTT
- 15 TRBJ2-1 TRBV5-1 TRBD2 CASSLGLAGKNEQFF TGCGCCAGCAGCTTGGGACTAGCGGGAAAGAATGAGCAGTTCTTC
many 16 TRBJ1-1 TRBV13 - CASSELGSRRNTEAFF TGTGCCAGCAGCGAATTGGGGTCACGGAGGAACACTGAAGCTTTCTTT